These 29 T cell receptor beta chains were all obtained from the same sample, sequenced in a study of memory CD4+ T cells and cytomegalovirus serostatus. Data came from immunoSEQ multiplex PCR; TCRdb stores just in-frame clones and leaves some out. Among about 82,000 clones listed, approximately 84% were seen once. The sort gate was single viable CD3+CD4+CD8-CD45RO+ cells for memory CD4+ T cells. Sequencing was performed on memory CD4+ T cells from blood. The receptors here all came from an adult in good health and CMV-seronegative.

The chain employs TRBV10-1 and TRBJ1-1; D unclear. CDR1 and CDR2 from the germline V gene are WNHNN and SYGVQD (reference sequence). V gave up 4 bases and J gave up 0 bases, with 9 bases separating them. The CDR3 consists of 14 residues. This CDR3 reads CASSATGLNTEAFF. The CDR3, as DNA: TGCGCCAGCAGTGCGACCGGGTTGAACACTGAAGCTTTCTTT.

J is TRBJ2-7 and V is TRBV7-9; the match to TRBD2 covers 11 bases. Germline V gene lookup returns CDR1 SEHNR and CDR2 FQNEAQ (reference sequence). The V and J ends lost 1 base and 6 bases, in that order; junction bases with no gene match: 11. The CDR3 sequence is 17 residues long. The CDR3, as DNA: TGTGCCAGCAGCTTAGTAGCGGGTAGCGGGGGGGCATCCGAGCAGTACTTC. It yields the protein CASSLVAGSGGASEQYF.

The genes are TRBV10-3 and TRBJ2-3; 7 bases align to TRBD1. The germline V gene has CDR1 ENHRY and CDR2 SYGVKD. Losses at the gene ends were 10 bases for V and 0 bases for J; bases not matched to a gene: 13. The length of the CDR3 is 16 residues. CDR3 nucleotides: TGTGCCACCGCCCCTAGACAGGGCCCTAGCACAGATACGCAGTATTTT. Protein product: CATAPRQGPSTDTQYF.

V and J are TRBV2 and TRBJ1-5; TRBD1 matches 10 bases. Germline lookup yields CDR1 SNHLY and CDR2 FYNNEI. This CDR3 contains 17 residues. Trimming removed 7 bases from V and 0 bases from J; junction bases left unmatched: 9. Here the CDR3 DNA reads TGTGCCAGCACTCCGGGACAGGGGCTGTATAGCAATCAGCCCCAGCATTTT. It encodes CASTPGQGLYSNQPQHF.

CDR3 sequence reads: CASSPGQGTNEQFF. The CDR3 coding sequence is TGTGCCAGCAGTCCCGGACAGGGGACCAATGAGCAGTTCTTC. The J gene is TRBJ2-1, the V gene TRBV27; 9 nucleotides match TRBD1. The CDR3 runs to 14 residues. CDR1 is MNHEY and CDR2 is SMNVEV in the germline V gene (reference sequence). The trim removed 5 bases at V and 6 bases at J, leaving 5 bases unmatched.

As DNA, the CDR3 is TGTGCCTGGAGTGTCGGTGACAGGGGGAACGAGCAGTACTTC. This gives the protein CAWSVGDRGNEQYF. The V and J genes are TRBV30 and TRBJ2-5, with TRBD1 matching 9 bases. The DNA end lines up better with TRBJ2-7; the J call may be wrong. Germline V gives CDR1 GTSNPN, CDR2 SVGIG (reference sequence). The CDR3 runs 14 residues.

The J gene is TRBJ2-7, the V gene TRBV10-3; D is ambiguous. Trimming took 5 bases from V and 2 from J, leaving 10 bases between them. This CDR3 spans 13 amino acids. Germline V gene data show CDR1 as ENHRY and CDR2 as SYGVKD. CDR3 coding DNA: TGTGCCATCAGTCCCGGGTTGACCTACGAGCAGTACTTC. Its protein product is CAISPGLTYEQYF.

The rearrangement joins TRBV6-5 to TRBJ2-2; D unclear. Trimming pared 5 bases from V and 5 bases from J, leaving 9 bases between. The germline CDR1 and CDR2 sequences are MNHEY and SVGAGI. This CDR3 region has 13 residues. The CDR3 protein is CASSHRETGELFF. In DNA form, the CDR3 reads TGTGCCAGCAGTCACCGTGAAACCGGGGAGCTGTTTTTT.

This sequence joins TRBV5-5 and TRBJ1-2; D gene uncertain. Germline-derived CDR1 and CDR2 are SGHKS and YYEKEE (reference sequence). This CDR3 spans 13 amino acids. V was cut by 0 bases and J by 2 bases, with 5 bases left in between. CDR3 bases: TGTGCCAGCAGCTTGGGCCAGAACTATGGCTACACCTTC. Its translation is CASSLGQNYGYTF.

The chain is built from TRBV5-1 and TRBJ2-2, with 13 bases matching TRBD2. Unmatched junction bases numbered 11, after V lost 1 base and J lost 5 bases. The CDR3 has 19 amino acids. CDR1 is SGHRS and CDR2 is YFSETQ in the germline V gene. The CDR3 nucleotides read TGCGCCAGCAGCTTGTGGGGCACTAGCGGGGGGGCCAAGACCGGGGAGCTGTTTTTT. As protein: CASSLWGTSGGAKTGELFF.

The chain's CDR3 is CASSPDRDYEQYF. In nucleotides, the CDR3 is TGTGCCAGCAGCCCAGACCGGGACTACGAGCAGTACTTC. The J gene is TRBJ2-7, the V gene TRBV7-2, with a possible D match to TRBD2 (5 bases). Per the germline V gene, CDR1 is SGHTA and CDR2 is FQGNSA. CDR3 length: 13 amino acids. V lost 5 bases and J 3 bases, leaving 11 bases between the germline ends.

This clone has a single count. The chain has TRBV21-1 and TRBJ1-6; the table's D call TRBD1 went unverified against the DNA. TRBV21-1 corresponds to a pseudogene. The CDR3 is made up of 16 amino acids. The CDR3 DNA is TGTGCCAGCAGCATCCGGTTCGGTATCAGGGGTTCACCCCTCCACTTT. Its protein is CASSIRFGIRGSPLHF.

This chain uses TRBV6-1 with TRBJ1-1; 7 bases match TRBD1. Trimming cost V 3 bases and J 4 bases; bases outside gene matches: 11. Germline CDR1 and CDR2: MNHNS and SASEGT. CDR3 length: 16 amino acids. The CDR3 region has the DNA TGTGCCAGCAGTGAGCAACTCAGGGGGATGGGCACTGAAGCTTTCTTT. Its protein is CASSEQLRGMGTEAFF.

The chain carries TRBV11-2 and TRBJ1-3; D is perhaps TRBD1 (5 bases). V shed 5 bases and J shed 2 bases, with 7 bases lying between them. Germline loops: CDR1 SGHAT, CDR2 FQNNGV. The CDR3 covers 13 residues. The CDR3 is CASSVRAGNTIYF. CDR3 coding DNA: TGTGCCAGCAGCGTCAGGGCTGGAAACACCATATATTTT.

This chain links TRBV14 with TRBJ2-7; D is unclear. In germline, CDR1 is SGHDN, CDR2 FVKESK. Trimming stripped 1 base from V and 4 bases from J, with 5 bases between. CDR3 size: 12 residues. The CDR3 bases are TGTGCCAGCAGCCAAGCCGGTTACGAGCAGTACTTC. It is translated as CASSQAGYEQYF.

J is TRBJ1-5 and V is TRBV30, with D uncertain. The CDR3 is made up of 14 amino acids. Trimming removed 1 base from V and 2 bases from J, with 9 bases in between. Looked up from germline, CDR1 is GTSNPN and CDR2 is SVGIG (reference sequence). The CDR3 here is CAWSGGWGNQPQHF. For the CDR3, the DNA is TGTGCCTGGAGTGGGGGTTGGGGCAATCAGCCCCAGCATTTT.

The J gene is TRBJ1-1, the V gene TRBV30; D uncertain. The CDR3 loop spans 13 amino acids. V was pared by 0 bases and J by 2 bases, with 7 bases between. The germline CDR1 and CDR2 sequences are GTSNPN and SVGIG (reference sequence). DNA for the CDR3: TGTGCCTGGAGTGTCAGTTTCAACACTGAAGCTTTCTTT. Its protein product is CAWSVSFNTEAFF.

The chain uses TRBV5-1 and TRBJ2-7; 12 bases are a match to TRBD1. The CDR3 has 14 amino acids. Germline-derived CDR1 and CDR2 are SGHRS and YFSETQ. After removal of 7 bases from V and 7 bases from J, the junction contained 9 bases not matched to a gene. The CDR3 bases are TGCGCCAGCGGACCCGGGACAGGGGGCGTTGAGCAGTACTTC. It specifies CASGPGTGGVEQYF.

The rearrangement joins TRBV19 to TRBJ2-7, with 9 bases lining up with TRBD2. The ends lost 2 bases at V and 0 bases at J; junction bases unmatched: 8. The CDR3 is made up of 17 amino acids. Germline V gene data show CDR1 as LNHDA and CDR2 as SQIVND (reference sequence). CDR3 loop: CASSITAGGSSSYEQYF. The CDR3 DNA follows: TGTGCCAGTAGTATAACAGCGGGGGGATCGAGCTCCTACGAGCAGTACTTC.

The chain uses TRBV28 and TRBJ2-3, with 8 nucleotides matching TRBD1. CDR3 length: 15 residues. Per germline, CDR1 MDHEN and CDR2 SYDVKM. V was clipped by 6 bases and J by 1 base; unmatched bases: 6. The CDR3 loop is CASSLGGQGTDTQYF. Written as DNA, the CDR3 is TGTGCCAGCAGCCTGGGGGGACAGGGCACAGATACGCAGTATTTT.

The chain is built from TRBV4-2 and TRBJ2-2, with 7 nucleotides matching TRBD1. Germline V gene sequence: CDR1 LGHNA, CDR2 YNFKEQ. This CDR3 is built from 18 residues. V was clipped by 3 bases and J by 1 base; unmatched bases: 11. The CDR3 sequence is CASSHLGRGGQNTGELFF. For the CDR3, the DNA is TGTGCCAGCAGCCACCTGGGGAGAGGGGGCCAGAACACCGGGGAGCTGTTTTTT.

V gene TRBV29-1 combines with J gene TRBJ1-5, with TRBD1 matching over 9 bases. The germline V gene encodes CDR1 SQVTM and CDR2 ANQGSEA. V lost 6 bases, J lost 7 bases, and 4 bases stayed unmatched. The CDR3 length is 12 residues. The chain's CDR3 is CSVVDRGQPQHF. In nucleotides, the CDR3 is TGCAGCGTCGTTGACAGGGGGCAGCCCCAGCATTTT.

The V call is TRBV4-3, the J call TRBJ1-1; D unresolved. Germline V gene data show CDR1 as LGHNA and CDR2 as YSLEER. The CDR3 runs 13 residues. V lost 3 bases and J 1 base, leaving 6 bases between the germline ends. CDR3 loop: CASSQDPNTEAFF. For the CDR3, the DNA is TGCGCCAGCAGCCAGGACCCGAACACTGAAGCTTTCTTT.

The chain joins TRBV6-1 to TRBJ1-2, with 7 positions matching TRBD1. Germline CDR1 reads MNHNS; CDR2 reads SASEGT. V lost 6 bases and J lost 0; bases outside the gene matches: 4. The CDR3 is 14 residues long. CDR3 loop: CASRGQKSNYGYTF. The CDR3 coding sequence is TGTGCCAGCAGGGGACAGAAATCTAACTATGGCTACACCTTC.

The chain uses TRBV7-2 and TRBJ2-7; 11 nucleotides line up with TRBD2. The germline CDR1 and CDR2 sequences are SGHTA and FQGNSA. J was trimmed by 5 bases and V by 5 bases; bases with no gene match: 8. CDR3 size: 15 residues. CDR3 amino acids: CASSLALAGGDEQYF. The CDR3 DNA follows: TGTGCCAGCAGCCTGGCCCTAGCGGGGGGAGACGAGCAGTACTTC.

The rearrangement links TRBV7-2 to TRBJ1-2; TRBD1 is a possible D gene (6 bases). V was cut by 6 bases and J by 8 bases, with 16 bases left in between. The CDR3 runs to 13 residues. Germline lookup yields CDR1 SGHTA and CDR2 FQGNSA. The CDR3 loop reads CASSPQGVWGYTF. In DNA form, the CDR3 reads TGTGCCAGCAGTCCACAGGGAGTGTGGGGCTACACCTTC.

The chain carries TRBV28 and TRBJ2-3; TRBD2 agrees at 11 bases. This CDR3 is built from 15 residues. In germline, CDR1 is MDHEN, CDR2 SYDVKM. Losses at the gene ends were 6 bases for V and 5 bases for J; bases not matched to a gene: 7. The CDR3 DNA reads TGTGCCAGCAGCTTAGCGGGGGGGCAGGGAGATACGCAGTATTTT. This encodes CASSLAGGQGDTQYF.

The chain links TRBV2 to TRBJ2-7; D possibly corresponds to TRBD2 (6 bases). The V and J ends lost 6 bases and 6 bases respectively, with 12 bases between them. CDR3 length equals 12 residues. Germline V gives CDR1 SNHLY, CDR2 FYNNEI. The CDR3 region has the DNA TGTGCCAGCAGGGGGGACTTTCGCGAGCAGTACTTC. Translated, it gives CASRGDFREQYF. Looking up the rest from reference TRBV2 and TRBJ2-7 gives the full variable domain: EPEVTQTPSHQVTQMGQEVILRCVPISNHLYFYWYRQILGQKVEFLVSFYNNEISEKSEIFDDQFSVERPDGSNFTLKIRSTKLEDSAMYFCASRGDFREQYFGPGTRLTVT.

The table lists this clone with a few counts. This rearrangement joins TRBV28 to TRBJ1-5; no clear D. In germline, CDR1 is MDHEN, CDR2 SYDVKM. The CDR3 sequence is 14 residues long. V lost 3 bases and J lost 3, with 9 bases in between. CDR3 loop: CASSFGQANQPQHF. The DNA for the CDR3 is TGTGCCAGCAGTTTTGGGCAGGCCAATCAGCCCCAGCATTTT.